The 19 T cell receptor beta chains presented below share a single source sample, sequenced in a study of shared clonotypes between healthy human individuals. The protocol was immunoSEQ multiplex PCR, while the TCRdb copy is restricted to in-frame clones and leaves out a portion. Altogether some 1 million clones are present, around four fifths being singletons, with the ten largest covering 1.4%. Sample: memory CD4+ T cells sorted from blood. Subset given: CD45RA-negative fraction. These receptors all come from a young man in good health.

The chain is built from TRBV5-1 and TRBJ1-6, with D possibly matching TRBD1 (6 bases). The CDR3 runs 16 residues. Germline V gene lookup returns CDR1 SGHRS and CDR2 YFSETQ. V was cut by 4 bases and J by 10 bases, with 21 bases left in between. The CDR3 nucleotides are TGCGCCAGCAGCCCCGAAGGGCCAGGGGTGGACTCACCCCTCCACTTT. Translated, it gives CASSPEGPGVDSPLHF.

V and J are TRBV5-1 and TRBJ2-2, with 13 bases aligning to TRBD2. The germline gives CDR1 SGHRS, CDR2 YFSETQ. The V gene end was trimmed by 7 bases and the J gene end by 5 bases; junction bases not matched to a gene: 5. The CDR3 is made up of 15 amino acids. CDR3 bases: TGCGCCAGCCGGACTAGCGGGGGAGAGACCGGGGAGCTGTTTTTT. Translation: CASRTSGGETGELFF.

The sample holds one count of this clone. The chain uses TRBV5-1 and TRBJ2-3; D uncertain. Trimming pared 0 bases from V and 5 bases from J, leaving 16 bases between. The CDR3 spans 16 residues. In germline, CDR1 is SGHRS, CDR2 YFSETQ. The CDR3 loop reads CASSLEISSSRDTQYF. The CDR3 DNA reads TGCGCCAGCAGCTTGGAGATCTCCTCCTCGAGAGATACGCAGTATTTT. The variable domain in full, with the rest retrieved from reference TRBV5-1 and TRBJ2-3, is KAGVTQTPRYLIKTRGQQVTLSCSPISGHRSVSWYQQTPGQGLQFLFEYFSETQRNKGNFPGRFSGRQFSNSRSEMNVSTLELGDSALYLCASSLEISSSRDTQYFGPGTRLTVL.

The chain recombines TRBV7-2 with TRBJ2-3; D remains ambiguous. V dropped 3 bases and J dropped 6 bases, with 7 bases sitting between them. This CDR3 region has 12 residues. Germline V gene data show CDR1 as SGHTA and CDR2 as FQGNSA. CDR3 DNA: TGTGCCAGCAGCTTTAGGCGGGATACGCAGTATTTT. Its protein is CASSFRRDTQYF.

Remarks on this clone: This sample includes further DNA sequences coding for the same CDR3. The chain has TRBV5-4 and TRBJ1-2; D not resolved. This CDR3 is built from 14 residues. Looked up from germline, CDR1 is SGHNT and CDR2 is YYREEE (reference sequence). V lost 5 bases and J lost 0, with 11 bases in between. This chain's CDR3 is CASSQDSTNYGYTF. The CDR3 bases are TGTGCCAGCAGTCAAGACTCAACTAACTATGGCTACACCTTC.

The V call is TRBV30, the J call TRBJ1-6; 10 positions agree with TRBD1. V shed 3 bases and J 10 bases; nucleotides not matched to a gene: 12. There are 16 residues in the CDR3. Germline V gene data show CDR1 as GTSNPN and CDR2 as SVGIG (reference sequence). CDR3 residues: CAWRLRGQGNSSPLHF. In nucleotides, the CDR3 is TGTGCCTGGAGGCTAAGGGGACAGGGGAATTCCTCACCCCTCCACTTT.

The chain employs TRBV5-4 and TRBJ2-2, with 8 nucleotides matching TRBD1. CDR1 is SGHNT, CDR2 YYREEE, per germline (reference sequence). CDR3 length: 15 amino acids. V was clipped by 2 bases and J by 7 bases; unmatched bases: 7. In nucleotides, the CDR3 is TGTGCCAGCAGCTTAGGGGGACAGGATATCGGGGAGCTGTTTTTT. Amino acids: CASSLGGQDIGELFF.

This rearrangement joins TRBV19 to TRBJ1-5, with 7 bases lining up with TRBD1. V lost 1 base and J lost 6; bases outside the gene matches: 9. CDR1 is LNHDA, CDR2 SQIVND, per germline (reference sequence). The CDR3 sequence is 16 residues long. Here the CDR3 reads CASSIARQGGSQPQHF. Written as DNA, the CDR3 is TGTGCCAGTAGTATAGCCCGACAGGGTGGGAGTCAGCCCCAGCATTTT. Filled out from reference TRBV19 and TRBJ1-5, the complete variable domain reads DGGITQSPKYLFRKEGQNVTLSCEQNLNHDAMYWYRQDPGQGLRLIYYSQIVNDFQKGDIAEGYSVSREKKESFPLTVTSAQKNPTAFYLCASSIARQGGSQPQHFGDGTRLSIL.

The chain recombines TRBV27 with TRBJ1-2; the match to TRBD1 covers 7 bases. This CDR3 contains 15 residues. V trimming: 5 bases; J trimming: 4 bases; junction bases outside the gene matches: 10. Germline loops: CDR1 MNHEY, CDR2 SMNVEV (reference sequence). The CDR3 reads CASSKFEQGIYGYTF. CDR3 nucleotides: TGTGCCAGCAGTAAGTTCGAACAGGGGATCTATGGCTACACCTTC.

V and J are TRBV5-1 and TRBJ2-2; D is undetermined. V was cut by 3 bases and J by 5 bases, with 11 bases left in between. Germline V gene lookup returns CDR1 SGHRS and CDR2 YFSETQ. The CDR3 totals 14 residues. The CDR3 nucleotides read TGCGCCAGCAGCTCCCGGGCCTCGACCGGGGAGCTGTTTTTT. It is translated as CASSSRASTGELFF.

V gene TRBV30 combines with J gene TRBJ2-1, with TRBD2 identical over 14 bases. Germline V lookup: CDR1 GTSNPN, CDR2 SVGIG (reference sequence). The CDR3 sequence is 18 residues long. J was trimmed by 3 bases and V by 4 bases; bases with no gene match: 11. The CDR3 loop reads CAWTYLTSGRASYNEQFF. CDR3 nucleotides: TGTGCCTGGACTTACCTGACTAGCGGGAGGGCCAGCTACAATGAGCAGTTCTTC.

This clone was picked up one time. V gene TRBV6-4 combines with J gene TRBJ2-3, with D maybe TRBD1 (6 bases). The germline V gene has CDR1 MRHNA and CDR2 SNTAGT. There are 15 residues in the CDR3. Trimming took off 3 bases at V and 1 base at J, with 11 bases between the two ends. As DNA, the CDR3 is TGTGCCAGCAGTGAAACAGGGTCCGGCACAGATACGCAGTATTTT. Its translation is CASSETGSGTDTQYF.

The genes are TRBV5-1 and TRBJ1-4, with a weak D call TRBD1 (5 bases). Between the trimmed V and J ends, which lost 1 base and 6 bases, there was a span of 13 bases. The germline gives CDR1 SGHRS, CDR2 YFSETQ. The CDR3 consists of 15 residues. CDR3 region: CASSLTGALYEKLFF. The CDR3 DNA is TGCGCCAGCAGCTTGACAGGCGCCTTGTATGAAAAACTGTTTTTT.

This clone was counted a single time. This CDR3 is CASSPTGGRSGNTIYF. The CDR3 nucleotides are TGTGCCAGCAGTCCTACGGGGGGCCGCTCTGGAAACACCATATATTTT. The chain is built from TRBV7-9 and TRBJ1-3; TRBD1 might be the D (6 bases). CDR1 is SEHNR and CDR2 is FQNEAQ in the germline V gene (reference sequence). V lost 6 bases to trimming and J lost 0 bases, with 15 bases between them. The CDR3 loop spans 16 amino acids.

In this sample, this clone turned up many times. CDR3 sequence: CASSLGLPQGGRKSSPLHF. The CDR3 region has the DNA TGCGCCAGCAGCTTGGGGTTGCCACAGGGGGGACGTAAGAGTTCACCCCTCCACTTT. The chain couples TRBV5-1 to TRBJ1-6; 8 positions match TRBD1. CDR1 is SGHRS, CDR2 YFSETQ, per germline. Losses at the gene ends were 0 bases for V and 9 bases for J; bases not matched to a gene: 17. The CDR3 runs 19 residues.

This clone was observed many times. V and J are TRBV6-5 and TRBJ2-4; 7 bases agree with TRBD1. CDR1 is MNHEY and CDR2 is SVGAGI in the germline V gene. There are 12 residues in the CDR3. V was pared by 6 bases and J by 8 bases, with 4 bases of the junction left unmatched. CDR3 protein: CASSSDRDIQYF. The CDR3, as DNA: TGTGCCAGCAGCTCCGACAGGGACATTCAGTACTTC.

The table lists this clone with a count of one. The chain has TRBV19 and TRBJ1-5; D is perhaps TRBD1 (5 bases). This CDR3 contains 13 residues. V shed 3 bases and J shed 7 bases, with 10 bases lying between them. The germline gives CDR1 LNHDA, CDR2 SQIVND (reference sequence). In DNA form, the CDR3 reads TGTGCCAGTAGTATTTCCAGGGCCCAGCCCCAGCATTTT. Translated: CASSISRAQPQHF.

V and J are TRBV2 and TRBJ1-5; weak D call: TRBD1 (5 bases). Germline V CDR1 and CDR2: SNHLY, FYNNEI. V lost 4 bases to trimming and J lost 1 base, with 14 bases between them. This CDR3 is 16 amino acids long. The CDR3 sequence is CASSGVRVSSNQPQHF. The DNA of the CDR3 is TGTGCCAGCAGTGGCGTCAGGGTATCAAGCAATCAGCCCCAGCATTTT.

This clone was seen more than once but under ten times. V gene TRBV7-2 combines with J gene TRBJ2-3; 7 bases align to TRBD2. Trimming removed 7 bases from V and 9 bases from J; junction bases left unmatched: 19. Germline CDR1 is SGHTA and CDR2 is FQGNSA. The CDR3 contains 16 residues. CDR3 DNA sequence: TGTGCCAGCATTCCCGTTGGCCGGGAGGCCGTCGGGACGCAGTATTTT. Translated, it gives CASIPVGREAVGTQYF.